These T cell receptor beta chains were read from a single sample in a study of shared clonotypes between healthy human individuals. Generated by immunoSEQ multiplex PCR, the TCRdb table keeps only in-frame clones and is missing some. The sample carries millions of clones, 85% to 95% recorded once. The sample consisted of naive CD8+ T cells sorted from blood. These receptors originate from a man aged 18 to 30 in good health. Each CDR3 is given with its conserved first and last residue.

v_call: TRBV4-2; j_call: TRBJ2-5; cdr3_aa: CASSVNFQETQYF
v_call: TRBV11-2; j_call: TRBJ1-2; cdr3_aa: CASSLDTSYGYTF
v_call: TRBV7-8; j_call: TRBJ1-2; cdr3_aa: CASSLEGNFVRGYYGYTF
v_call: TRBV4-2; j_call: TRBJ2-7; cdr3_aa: CASSQVGQEEQYF
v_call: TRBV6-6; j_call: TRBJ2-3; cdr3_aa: CASSSREKGTDTQYF
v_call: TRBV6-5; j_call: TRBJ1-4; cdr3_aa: CASSYSGAIQEKLFF
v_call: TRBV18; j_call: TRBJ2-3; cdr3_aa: CASSLGSGDTQYF
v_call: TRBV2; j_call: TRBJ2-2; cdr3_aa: CASSAPQGGGTNTGELFF
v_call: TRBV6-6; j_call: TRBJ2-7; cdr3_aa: CASTDHRGPTYEQYF
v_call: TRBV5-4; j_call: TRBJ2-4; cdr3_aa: CASSWGGEDIQYF
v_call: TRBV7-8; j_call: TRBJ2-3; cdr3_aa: CASSPGLAGHTDTQYF
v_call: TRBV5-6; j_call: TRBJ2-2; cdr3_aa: CASSPGQGNTGELFF
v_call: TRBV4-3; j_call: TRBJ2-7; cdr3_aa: CASSQDAGPSYEQYF
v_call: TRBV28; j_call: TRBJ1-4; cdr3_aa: CASSLPQGNEKLFF
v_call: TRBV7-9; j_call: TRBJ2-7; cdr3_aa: CASSLEAGREQYF
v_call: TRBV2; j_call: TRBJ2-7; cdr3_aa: CASHAGASSYEQYF
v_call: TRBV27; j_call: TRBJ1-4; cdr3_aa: CASLWTGNEKLFF
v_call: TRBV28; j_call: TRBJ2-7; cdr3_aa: CASIPEVGDISYEQYF
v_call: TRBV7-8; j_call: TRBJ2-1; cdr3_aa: CASSSRLAGGSSYNEQFF
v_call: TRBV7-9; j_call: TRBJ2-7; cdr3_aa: CASSGDRANYEQYF
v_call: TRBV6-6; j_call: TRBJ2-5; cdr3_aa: CASSYLRPGAQTQYF
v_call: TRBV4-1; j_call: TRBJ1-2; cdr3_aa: CASSQGDGSNYGYTF
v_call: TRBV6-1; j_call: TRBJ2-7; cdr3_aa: CASMVLGGGIEQYF
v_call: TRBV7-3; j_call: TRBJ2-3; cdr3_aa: CASSVTDTSTDTQYF
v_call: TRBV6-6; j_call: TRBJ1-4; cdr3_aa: CASIPHPRGGNEKLFF
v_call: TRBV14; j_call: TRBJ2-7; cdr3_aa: CASSQTFGLAGGSSYEQYF
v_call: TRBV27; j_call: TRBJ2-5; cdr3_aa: CASSLQNPNLETQYF
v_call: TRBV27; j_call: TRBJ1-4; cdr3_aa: CASTQTGGREKLFF
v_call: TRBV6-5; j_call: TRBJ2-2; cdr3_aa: CASRVFSEGTGELFF
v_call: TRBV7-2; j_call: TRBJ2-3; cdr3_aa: CASSPRVGPYTDTQYF
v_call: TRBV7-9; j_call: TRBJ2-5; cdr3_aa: CASSSTGEETQYF
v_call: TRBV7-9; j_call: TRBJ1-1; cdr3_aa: CASSKFPGVGVTEAFF
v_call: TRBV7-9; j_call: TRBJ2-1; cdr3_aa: CASGTSGSSYNEQFF
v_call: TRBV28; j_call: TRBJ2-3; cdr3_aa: CASSLGQGRDTQYF
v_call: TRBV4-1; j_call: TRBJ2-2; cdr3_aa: CASSLSGTGTSGELFF
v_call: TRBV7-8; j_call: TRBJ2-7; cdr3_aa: CASSLAFSAVYEQYF
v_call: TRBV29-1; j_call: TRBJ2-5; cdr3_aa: CSVGLGTNQETQYF
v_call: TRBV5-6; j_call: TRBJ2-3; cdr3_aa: CASSPPGGDTQYF
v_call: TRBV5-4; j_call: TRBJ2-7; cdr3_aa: CASSFPGTAEQYF
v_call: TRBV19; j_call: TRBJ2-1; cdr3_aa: CASSPGQGDNEQFF
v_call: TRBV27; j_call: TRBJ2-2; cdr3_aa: CASTGTGRTGELFF
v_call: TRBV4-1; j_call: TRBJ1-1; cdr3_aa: CASSPREQGPMNTEAFF
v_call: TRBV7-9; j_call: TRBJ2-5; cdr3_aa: CASATYLEEAQYF
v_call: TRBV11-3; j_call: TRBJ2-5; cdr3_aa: CASSQGPGGQETQYF
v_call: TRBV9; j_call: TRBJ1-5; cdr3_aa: CASSSKGTGLSTYSNQPQHF
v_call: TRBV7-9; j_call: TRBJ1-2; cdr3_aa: CASSLEGVREDEGYTF
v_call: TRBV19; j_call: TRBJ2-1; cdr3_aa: CASNVDGYNEQFF
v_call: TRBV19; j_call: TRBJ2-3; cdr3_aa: CASTPEAGASPDTQYF
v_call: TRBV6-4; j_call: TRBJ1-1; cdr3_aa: CASSQSYTREAREAFF
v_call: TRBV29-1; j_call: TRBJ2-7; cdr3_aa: CSVESTRESSYEQYF
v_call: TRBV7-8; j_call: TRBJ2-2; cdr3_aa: CASTLEGLAGNTGELFF
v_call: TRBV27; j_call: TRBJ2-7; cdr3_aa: CASSLSRDYEQYF
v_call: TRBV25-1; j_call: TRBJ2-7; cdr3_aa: CASTDLGYYEQYF